The text below deals with one T cell receptor beta chain. Its antigen remains unidentified. The sample comes from a study of OX40 agonist ivuxolimab in advanced cancers. Data came from immunoSEQ multiplex PCR; TCRdb stores just in-frame clones and leaves some out. The sample lists roughly 70,000 clones, roughly 78% seen once, with around 5% in the top ten. Study-level findings and limits: More expanded clones were seen, on average, in CD8+ T cells than in CD4+.

The CDR3 is 14 residues long. V shed 6 bases, J shed 3 bases, and the junction held 4 bases outside the gene matches. Germline V gene data show CDR1 as SGHDT and CDR2 as YYEEEE. This chain connects TRBV5-6 to TRBJ2-5; TRBD1 aligns across 11 bases. This sequence was found in an adult with an advanced solid tumor such as melanoma, head and neck, liver or kidney cancer. Source: CD4+ or CD8+ T cells sorted from blood, taken in a trial of the OX40 agonist ivuxolimab. The CDR3 coding sequence is TGTGCCAGCAAGGACAGGGGGCGGGAAGAGACCCAGTACTTC. It yields the protein CASKDRGREETQYF.